The 3 T cell receptor beta chains reported below all come from one sample, sequenced in a study of T-cell reconstitution after alpha-beta-depleted transplantation in children. Preparation of the TCRbeta library involved a method that used unique molecular identifiers. MiXCR was run by TCRdb on the PCR reads, yielding one entry per CDR3 protein. The data show around 300,000 distinct CDR3 sequences, around a tenth seen once. Sequencing used peripheral blood, obtained 180 days after TCRalphabeta/CD19-depleted stem cell transplant. The receptors come from a male patient between 2 and 10 years old who had a stem cell transplant for chronic granulomatous disease, so the T cells may come from the graft donor.

Ten or more counts support this clonotype. This sequence joins TRBV29-1 and TRBJ2-7; D might be TRBD1 or TRBD2, each matching 5 bases. CDR3 length: 14 residues. Trimming shortened V by 6 bases and J by 3 bases, and 18 bases separated the two germline ends. CDR1 is SQVTM, CDR2 ANQGSEA, per germline. The CDR3 loop reads CSVGTTPSLYEQYF. The CDR3 nucleotides are TGCAGCGTGGGGACCACCCCGTCCCTCTACGAGCAGTACTTC.

This clonotype was found many times. The V gene is TRBV6-4, the J gene TRBJ2-5; D possibly uses TRBD1 or TRBD2 (5 bases each). CDR3 length equals 15 residues. With 4 bases removed from V and 1 base from J, the gap between germline ends came to 13 bases. The germline gives CDR1 MRHNA, CDR2 SNTAGT. The DNA for the CDR3 is TGTGCCAGCAGTGCTACCCCGGGACGCCAAGAGACCCAGTACTTC. Amino acids: CASSATPGRQETQYF.

Points on this clonotype: A much larger clone sits a single nucleotide away, making a read error possible. V is TRBV29-1 and J is TRBJ2-7; D possibly corresponds to TRBD2 (5 bases). The CDR3 runs 14 residues. Germline V CDR1 and CDR2: SQVTM, ANQGSEA. CDR3 sequence reads: CSVGTRESSYEQHF. CDR3 sequence (DNA): TGCAGCGTTGGAACACGGGAAAGCTCCTACGAGCAGCACTTC.